A single sample is the source of the 30 T cell receptor beta chains below, sequenced in a study of PD-1 blockade in mismatch repair-deficient tumors. Profiled with immunoSEQ multiplex PCR; TCRdb holds only in-frame clones, not every one. The sample comprises roughly 50,000 clones, 81% of which are singletons, and around 8.1% rests with the top ten. Sequenced here: peripheral blood, sampled approximately 18 weeks after starting pembrolizumab. The receptors were sampled from an adult with mismatch repair-deficient cancer.

This clone was seen a handful of times. The genes are TRBV5-1 and TRBJ1-3; D perhaps matches TRBD1 (5 bases). Germline CDR1 is SGHRS and CDR2 is YFSETQ. CDR3 size: 15 residues. Trimming removed 4 bases at V and 4 bases at J, with 15 bases between. This chain's CDR3 is CASSPGTDLGNTIYF. The CDR3 DNA reads as TGCGCCAGCAGCCCAGGGACCGACCTAGGAAACACCATATATTTT.

V usage is TRBV25-1 and J usage is TRBJ2-1; 10 nucleotides agree with TRBD2. Losses at the gene ends were 4 bases for V and 9 bases for J; bases not matched to a gene: 12. The germline V gene encodes CDR1 MGHDK and CDR2 SYGVNS. The CDR3 is 16 residues long. CDR3 in DNA: TGTGCCAGCAGTGTTGGATTAGCGGGAGGTCGCAGTGAGCAGTTCTTC. The encoded protein is CASSVGLAGGRSEQFF.

The chain employs TRBV27 and TRBJ2-2, with D unclear. This CDR3 has 14 residues. Germline V lookup: CDR1 MNHEY, CDR2 SMNVEV (reference sequence). Deletions cut 8 bases from V and 5 bases from J, with 15 bases between. The CDR3 protein is CASHPRPGTGELFF. The CDR3, as DNA: TGTGCCAGCCACCCCCGGCCCGGGACCGGGGAGCTGTTTTTT.

CDR3 sequence: CASSLSGTVNSPLHF. CDR3 bases: TGTGCCAGCAGCTTATCCGGGACAGTTAATTCACCCCTCCACTTT. The V gene is TRBV7-6, the J gene TRBJ1-6; 7 bases are shared with TRBD1. The CDR3 runs 15 residues. Germline CDR1 is SGHVS and CDR2 is FNYEAQ. The junction had 4 bases not matched to a gene; V was cut back by 2 bases and J by 6 bases.

This clone was detected only once. The V gene is TRBV11-3, the J gene TRBJ2-3, with unresolved D. The CDR3 is 15 amino acids. V lost 4 bases to trimming and J lost 1 base, with 12 bases between them. Germline V CDR1 and CDR2: SGHNT, YENEEA. The CDR3 spells CASSSGRPGTDTQYF. CDR3 nucleotides: TGTGCCAGCAGCTCCGGGCGCCCCGGCACAGATACGCAGTATTTT.

For the CDR3, the DNA is TGTGCCAGCAGCCGAGGACTAGCGGGAGTGGAGGCTGCTGGGGCCAACGTCCTGACTTTC. It is translated as CASSRGLAGVEAAGANVLTF. The J gene is TRBJ2-6, the V gene TRBV4-2; 13 bases map to TRBD2. CDR1 and CDR2 from the germline V gene are LGHNA and YNFKEQ. CDR3 length equals 20 residues. The junction had 11 bases not matched to a gene; V was cut back by 4 bases and J by 2 bases.

The chain has TRBV29-1 and TRBJ2-3, with a possible D match to TRBD1 (5 bases). V was trimmed by 6 bases and J by 4 bases, leaving 23 bases between them. The CDR3 loop spans 16 amino acids. Per germline, CDR1 SQVTM and CDR2 ANQGSEA. CDR3 bases: TGCAGCGTCAACGAGCAGGGCGGCCGGCGTCCAGATACGCAGTATTTT. This gives the protein CSVNEQGGRRPDTQYF.

This sequence joins TRBV27 and TRBJ1-1; the match to TRBD1 covers 10 bases. The CDR3 is 16 amino acids. V was clipped by 5 bases and J by 3 bases; unmatched bases: 9. The germline V gene encodes CDR1 MNHEY and CDR2 SMNVEV (reference sequence). CDR3 DNA sequence: TGTGCCAGCAGTCCTCGGACAGGGGGATTGGACACTGAAGCTTTCTTT. This encodes CASSPRTGGLDTEAFF.

V gene TRBV6-5 combines with J gene TRBJ2-5, with no clear D. The ends were cut back, 0 bases at V and 5 bases at J, with 7 bases in the middle. The CDR3 totals 13 residues. Per the germline V gene, CDR1 is MNHEY and CDR2 is SVGAGI. The CDR3 nucleotides read TGTGCCAGCAGTTACTCCAACGTGGAGACCCAGTACTTC. Encoded protein: CASSYSNVETQYF.

The J gene is TRBJ2-7, the V gene TRBV27, with TRBD1 matching over 8 bases. The V segment lost 6 bases and the J segment 1 base; nucleotides outside the gene matches: 2. CDR1 is MNHEY and CDR2 is SMNVEV in the germline V gene (reference sequence). The CDR3 loop spans 13 amino acids. The CDR3 DNA reads as TGTGCCAGCAGGAGACAGGGGTCCTACGAGCAGTACTTC. Its translation: CASRRQGSYEQYF.

The genes are TRBV7-2 and TRBJ2-3; 7 positions agree with TRBD1. The V gene's germline CDR1 is SGHTA and CDR2 FQGNSA. This CDR3 has 14 residues. Trimming cost V 5 bases and J 4 bases; bases outside gene matches: 6. The CDR3 loop reads CASSANTGADTQYF. The CDR3 bases are TGTGCCAGCAGCGCGAACACAGGGGCAGATACGCAGTATTTT.

The rearrangement links TRBV6-6 to TRBJ1-1; D possibly corresponds to TRBD1 (5 bases). The CDR3 loop spans 14 amino acids. Germline V CDR1 and CDR2: MNHNY, SVGAGI (reference sequence). V lost 4 bases and J 0 bases, leaving 9 bases between the germline ends. The DNA for the CDR3 is TGTGCCAGCAGTTTAATGACAGTGAACACTGAAGCTTTCTTT. It yields the protein CASSLMTVNTEAFF.

V is TRBV12-2 and J is TRBJ1-2; the table's D call TRBD1 went unverified against the DNA. TRBV12-2 constitutes a pseudogene. The CDR3 sequence is 12 residues long. The CDR3 DNA follows: TGTGCCAGCAGCCACCAGTCAGGTGGCTACACCTTC. The encoded protein is CASSHQSGGYTF.

Here the CDR3 DNA reads TGTGCCAGCAGCGTAAGCGGGAGTAACGTAGACATTCAGTACTTC. It translates to CASSVSGSNVDIQYF. The chain carries TRBV9 and TRBJ2-4, with TRBD2 matching 8 bases. Trimming at V came to 1 base and at J to 8 bases, leaving 8 bases not matched to a gene. Germline V gene lookup returns CDR1 SGDLS and CDR2 YYNGEE. This CDR3 is 15 amino acids long. The full variable domain, its missing parts supplied by reference TRBV9 and TRBJ2-4, is DSGVTQTPKHLITATGQRVTLRCSPRSGDLSVYWYQQSLDQGLQFLIQYYNGEERAKGNILERFSAQQFPDLHSELNLSSLELGDSALYFCASSVSGSNVDIQYFGAGTRLSVL.

The V call is TRBV9, the J call TRBJ2-2; the D call may be TRBD1 or TRBD2 (6 bases each). Germline V gene lookup returns CDR1 SGDLS and CDR2 YYNGEE. The germline V and J ends were trimmed by 3 bases and 5 bases, with 11 bases remaining between them. This CDR3 comprises 14 residues. CDR3 region: CASSGGGLTGELFF. The CDR3 coding sequence is TGTGCCAGCAGCGGAGGGGGGTTGACCGGGGAGCTGTTTTTT.

The chain links TRBV7-6 to TRBJ1-1; the D is unclear. The germline V and J ends were trimmed by 2 bases and 6 bases, with 10 bases remaining between them. This CDR3 has 13 amino acids. Looked up from germline, CDR1 is SGHVS and CDR2 is FNYEAQ. The CDR3 sequence: CASSLSGFSEAFF. The CDR3 coding sequence is TGTGCCAGCAGCTTAAGTGGGTTTTCTGAAGCTTTCTTT.

The chain has TRBV12-2 and TRBJ1-1; TRBD1, as called in the table, went unchecked against the DNA. TRBV12-2 is a documented pseudogene. CDR3 length equals 16 residues. The CDR3 here is CASRLDRADRRTEAFF. The CDR3 bases are TGTGCAAGTCGCTTAGATAGGGCCGACAGGCGGACTGAAGCTTTCTTT.

The CDR3, as DNA: TGTGCCAGCAGCTCCCTTTCCGGTACCGGAACCTCCTACGAGCAGTACTTC. As protein: CASSSLSGTGTSYEQYF. The chain carries TRBV11-3 and TRBJ2-7; unclear D gene. This CDR3 has 17 amino acids. CDR1 and CDR2 from the germline V gene are SGHNT and YENEEA. V lost 4 bases and J lost 0, with 19 bases in between.

This clone showed up just once. The chain links TRBV18 to TRBJ1-1; D gene ambiguous. The V end lost 2 bases, the J end lost 8 bases, and 12 bases lay between the germline ends. Germline assignment: CDR1 KGHSH and CDR2 LQKENI. This CDR3 has 13 residues. Written as DNA, the CDR3 is TGTGCCAGCTCACCAGGGGTTTCAGGCGAAGCTTTCTTT. Protein product: CASSPGVSGEAFF.

The chain combines TRBV5-4 with TRBJ2-5, with 11 bases aligning to TRBD2. V trimming: 3 bases; J trimming: 5 bases; junction bases outside the gene matches: 3. CDR1 and CDR2 from the germline V gene are SGHNT and YYREEE (reference sequence). CDR3 length: 14 residues. The DNA of the CDR3 is TGTGCCAGCAGCTCACTAGCGGGAGCTGAGACCCAGTACTTC. Protein: CASSSLAGAETQYF.

The V and J genes are TRBV5-8 and TRBJ2-5; either TRBD1 or TRBD2 may fit D (5 bases each). CDR3 length: 16 amino acids. Germline lookup yields CDR1 SGHTS and CDR2 YDEGEE. Trimming took 4 bases from V and 4 from J, leaving 20 bases between them. Here the CDR3 reads CASSHLLQGEGETQYF. The CDR3 nucleotides are TGTGCCAGCAGCCACCTCCTTCAGGGCGAGGGAGAGACCCAGTACTTC.

V is TRBV19 and J is TRBJ1-2; maybe TRBD1 (5 bases). Germline values: CDR1 LNHDA, CDR2 SQIVND (reference sequence). The V end lost 1 base, the J end lost 2 bases, and 8 bases lay between the germline ends. The CDR3 is 14 amino acids. The CDR3 nucleotides are TGTGCCAGTAGTATAGGACAGCACAACTATGGCTACACCTTC. The encoded protein is CASSIGQHNYGYTF.

This chain joins TRBV25-1 and TRBJ2-5, with 9 bases matching TRBD1. The V and J ends lost 4 bases and 4 bases, in that order; junction bases with no gene match: 7. This CDR3 has 15 residues. Germline V gene lookup returns CDR1 MGHDK and CDR2 SYGVNS. CDR3 nucleotides: TGTGCCAGCAGTGTAGTGGGGACAGGGAGAGAGACCCAGTACTTC. The encoded protein is CASSVVGTGRETQYF.

This clone was recorded a few times. The chain has TRBV6-5 and TRBJ1-1; D may be TRBD1 (5 bases). V lost 5 bases to trimming and J lost 1 base, with 5 bases between them. There are 12 residues in the CDR3. The germline gives CDR1 MNHEY, CDR2 SVGAGI. The CDR3 bases are TGTGCCAGCAGTACAGGGAACACTGAAGCTTTCTTT. Encoded protein: CASSTGNTEAFF.

The chain is built from TRBV19 and TRBJ1-5; D may be TRBD1 (5 bases). Germline lookup yields CDR1 LNHDA and CDR2 SQIVND (reference sequence). Trimming left V 3 bases short and J 5 bases short, with 17 bases between. This CDR3 has 16 amino acids. The CDR3 is CASSIGGGRVYQPQHF. The CDR3 nucleotides read TGTGCCAGTAGTATTGGGGGTGGCAGGGTTTATCAGCCCCAGCATTTT.

CDR3 residues: CASGLVPGDNEKLFF. CDR3 nucleotides: TGTGCTAGTGGTTTGGTACCAGGAGATAATGAAAAACTGTTTTTT. The chain carries TRBV12-5 and TRBJ1-4; D not certain. Germline-derived CDR1 and CDR2 are LGHNT and FRNRAP. The CDR3 loop spans 15 amino acids. V was shortened by 0 bases and J by 4 bases, with 9 bases between the two germline ends.

The CDR3 coding sequence is TGTGCCAGCAGCTTGGTGGGAGGCAGCACAGATACGCAGTATTTT. Residues: CASSLVGGSTDTQYF. The V call is TRBV5-6, the J call TRBJ2-3; the D gene is possibly TRBD2 (6 bases). The V end lost 0 bases, the J end lost 0 bases, and 8 bases lay between the germline ends. Germline V gene sequence: CDR1 SGHDT, CDR2 YYEEEE. This CDR3 is built from 15 residues.

The V and J genes are TRBV7-2 and TRBJ1-1; 11 nucleotides match TRBD1. After removal of 0 bases from V and 4 bases from J, the junction contained 7 bases not matched to a gene. Per the germline V gene, CDR1 is SGHTA and CDR2 is FQGNSA. The CDR3 totals 17 residues. CDR3 region: CASSLAVGQGVTTEAFF. The CDR3 DNA reads as TGTGCCAGCAGCTTAGCTGTGGGACAGGGGGTTACCACTGAAGCTTTCTTT.

The chain is built from TRBV6-5 and TRBJ1-2; no clear D gene. This CDR3 is 13 amino acids long. The V gene's germline CDR1 is MNHEY and CDR2 SVGAGI. V lost 0 bases and J lost 8, with 10 bases in between. As DNA, the CDR3 is TGTGCCAGCAGTTACTCATCCAGTTCGGGCTACACCTTC. Its translation is CASSYSSSSGYTF.

Turning to this clone: Other nucleotide sequences from this sample produce the same CDR3. The chain couples TRBV5-1 to TRBJ2-3; 9 bases map to TRBD2. Trimming at V came to 4 bases and at J to 4 bases, leaving 7 bases not matched to a gene. Germline V CDR1 and CDR2: SGHRS, YFSETQ. This CDR3 spans 15 amino acids. CDR3: CASSLLAGRADTQYF. CDR3 DNA sequence: TGCGCCAGCAGCCTCCTAGCGGGACGGGCAGATACGCAGTATTTT.